This TCR beta chain was identified during a study of human T cells and chemical hapten exposure (dated by TCRdb to about 2021). In the study overall: For sensitization, 2% DPC in acetone was applied to a roughly 2 cm by roughly 2 cm area of upper inner arm skin. Patient blood was sampled pre-sensitization (week 0) and at 2, 6 and about 24 weeks after DPC sensitization. Alopecia areata with under or over 50% scalp involvement, alopecia totalis and alopecia universalis were represented in the patient cohort, which was mostly female. Patients additionally received weekly therapeutic DPC doses to the scalp throughout the roughly 23-week study period. The libraries were sequenced as a pool, and the TCR yield per sample differed mostly because of small variations in library volumes within the pool. Patch testing on the upper back used Finn chambers containing 0.01% DPC, with scoring done after 6 days according to International Contact Dermatitis Research Group standards. For TCR sequencing, blood came from 25 to 30 alopecia patients at anywhere from one to four time points (pre-sensitization, 2, 6 and 24 weeks). The study tracked peripheral blood TCR repertoire changes in vivo during primary and secondary sensitization to the hapten diphenylcyclopropenone (DPC) in alopecia patients. The research as a whole found: Significantly more large CDR3 similarity clusters were formed by expanded TCRs than by pre-sensitization or healthy control sets, consistent with antigen-driven responses. Alopecia, a presumed autoimmune disease, was present in all patients, so the immune response of the patients might differ from that of healthy individuals. Patch test score was positively correlated with the number of PT1 expanded TCRs, with significance at thresholds 8, 16 and 32 but not at 4. After repeated subsampling, the strength of the expansion versus patch-test correlation and the threshold at which it became significant changed. No change with DPC sensitization was found in the number of TCRs above 1 in 1000 frequency, and no evidence of global repertoire structure alterations was found.

The sample's time point label is to be understood as: patch test 2, 6 weeks after DPC sensitization. Reading the label with the study, this specimen's treatment or condition is: therapeutic diphenylcyclopropenone sensitization with weekly scalp DPC. At every patch-test visit, the blood draw took place before the patch test was put on. To be eligible, patients had to be aged 18 to 70, diagnosed with alopecia and judged suitable for DPC therapy, while pregnant patients were excluded. Unfractionated whole blood was collected in Tempus Blood RNA tubes, and total RNA was extracted from that blood. Libraries were constructed by RACE. Sequenced using a NextSeq 500. During library preparation, unique molecular identifiers were attached to individual cDNA molecules so that TCRs could be counted quantitatively and reproducibly. From each blood RNA sample, both TCR alpha and TCR beta chains were sequenced. The paper's processing steps were these. A median of approximately 100,000 TCRs per sample was observed, with a range of about 23,224 to 690,600. The Decombinator software suite was used to annotate the V, J and CDR3 of the TCR reads. For PS versus PT1 abundance plots, all samples were subsampled to the same number of TCRs (28,000). TCRs were defined as expanded if absent before sensitization and observed at least eight times at the 2-week time point. TCRdb reprocessing: public reads trimmed at Q25 with fastp, clones called with MiXCR, in-frame beta chains kept. Rows with one shared CDR3 protein collapse into an entry with the most common genes and DNA. TCRdb assigned the V and J calls; the authors' analysis was not used. The sample table records about 140,000 distinct CDR3 sequences; about 11% of these occur just once. Roughly 1.4% of the sample belongs to the ten largest clones.

There are many counts of this clonotype. Its antigen specificity is not known. Base-call qualities are not available, and no considerably larger clone is one nucleotide away. Including cysteine and phenylalanine, the CDR3 has 13 amino acids. CDR3 DNA only is kept here, 39 bases in frame from base 1. The germline V gene (reference sequence) supplies CDR1 SGHNT and CDR2 YYREEE. V is clipped by 1 base and J by 7 bases, and the sequence between their germline boundaries is 9 bases long. The rearrangement joined TRBV5-4 to TRBJ2-1; the D gene identity is not certain. The sequenced sample was whole blood, obtained in connection with sensitization to the hapten diphenylcyclopropenone (DPC). This receptor was taken from a woman between 45 and 60 years old with alopecia areata. Some clones in this sample may be carry-over from other donors' samples. In nucleotides, the sequence is TGTGCCAGCAGCTTGTTCTCAGTGAATGAGCAGTTCTTC. It translates as CASSLFSVNEQFF.